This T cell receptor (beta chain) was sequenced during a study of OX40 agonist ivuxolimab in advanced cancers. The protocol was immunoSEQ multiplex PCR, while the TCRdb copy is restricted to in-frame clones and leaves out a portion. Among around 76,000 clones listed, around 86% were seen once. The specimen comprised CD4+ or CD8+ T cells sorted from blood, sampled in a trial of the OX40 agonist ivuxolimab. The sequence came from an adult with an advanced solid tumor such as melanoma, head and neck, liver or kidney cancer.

The CDR3 sequence: CASSSPLGADTGNTIYF. CDR3 coding DNA: TGTGCCAGCAGCTCCCCCCTGGGGGCTGATACTGGAAACACCATATATTTT. This chain uses TRBV7-9 with TRBJ1-3; D is perhaps TRBD1 (6 bases). CDR3 length: 17 residues. V lost 4 bases and J 2 bases, leaving 18 bases between the germline ends. The germline CDR1 and CDR2 sequences are SEHNR and FQNEAQ (reference sequence).